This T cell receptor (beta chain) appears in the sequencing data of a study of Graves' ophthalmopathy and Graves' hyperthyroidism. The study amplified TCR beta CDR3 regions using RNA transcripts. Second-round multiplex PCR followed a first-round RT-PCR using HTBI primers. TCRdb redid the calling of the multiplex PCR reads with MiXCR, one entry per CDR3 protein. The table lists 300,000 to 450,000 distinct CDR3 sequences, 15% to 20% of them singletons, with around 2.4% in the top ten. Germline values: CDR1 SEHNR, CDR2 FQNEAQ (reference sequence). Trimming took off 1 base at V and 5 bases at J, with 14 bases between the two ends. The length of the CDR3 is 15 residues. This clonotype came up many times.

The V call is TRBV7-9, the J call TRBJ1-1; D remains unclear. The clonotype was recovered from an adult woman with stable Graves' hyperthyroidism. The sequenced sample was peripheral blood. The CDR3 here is CASSLVRGRSTEAFF. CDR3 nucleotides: TGTGCCAGCAGCTTAGTCCGCGGACGTTCTACTGAAGCTTTCTTT. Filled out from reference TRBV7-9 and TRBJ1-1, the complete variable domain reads DTGVSQNPRHKITKRGQNVTFRCDPISEHNRLYWYRQTLGQGPEFLTYFQNEAQLEKSRLLSDRFSAERPKGSFSTLEIQRTEQGDSAMYLCASSLVRGRSTEAFFGQGTRLTVV.